These 29 T cell receptor beta chains originate from one sample sequenced in a study of lymphopenia after photon versus proton radiotherapy. Data came from immunoSEQ multiplex PCR; TCRdb stores just in-frame clones and leaves some out. The table records some 20,000 clones, roughly nine tenths of them present only once. The sequences come from peripheral blood, collected from a patient treated with proton-based radiotherapy. The receptors shown here come from a man in his 70s with pancreatic cancer.

V is TRBV11-1 and J is TRBJ1-1; D gene ambiguous. Germline V gene lookup returns CDR1 SGHAT and CDR2 FQDESV (reference sequence). V was cut by 1 base and J by 1 base, with 4 bases left in between. The CDR3 is 13 residues long. CDR3 loop: CASSLEGNTEAFF. CDR3 coding DNA: TGTGCCAGCAGCTTAGAGGGGAACACTGAAGCTTTCTTT.

The J gene is TRBJ1-1, the V gene TRBV10-1; D possibly corresponds to TRBD1 (6 bases). CDR3 length: 14 residues. The V end was cut by 3 bases, the J end by 1 base, with 9 bases between. Germline V gives CDR1 WNHNN, CDR2 SYGVQD (reference sequence). The CDR3 loop is CASSDGGTNTEAFF. The DNA for the CDR3 is TGCGCCAGCAGTGATGGGGGCACGAACACTGAAGCTTTCTTT.

The CDR3 is CASWHTGANVLTF. CDR3 DNA: TGTGCCAGCTGGCACACTGGGGCCAACGTCCTGACTTTC. This chain links TRBV6-5 with TRBJ2-6; no definite D call. Germline lookup yields CDR1 MNHEY and CDR2 SVGAGI. Trimming removed 8 bases from V and 2 bases from J, with 7 bases in between. The CDR3 runs to 13 residues.

The J gene is TRBJ2-1, the V gene TRBV10-1; D uncertain. Germline V CDR1 and CDR2: WNHNN, SYGVQD (reference sequence). This CDR3 has 13 amino acids. The V and J ends lost 4 bases and 10 bases respectively, with 14 bases between them. Here the CDR3 reads CASSGAGPWEQFF. CDR3 in DNA: TGCGCCAGCAGTGGAGCAGGACCATGGGAGCAGTTCTTC.

V usage is TRBV5-1 and J usage is TRBJ1-1; 10 bases are a match to TRBD1. Germline CDR1 is SGHRS and CDR2 is YFSETQ. This CDR3 has 16 amino acids. The V and J ends lost 6 bases and 4 bases, in that order; junction bases with no gene match: 12. CDR3 amino acids: CASNREVGTGVTEAFF. DNA for the CDR3: TGCGCCAGCAATCGGGAAGTTGGGACAGGGGTCACTGAAGCTTTCTTT.

The rearrangement links TRBV7-2 to TRBJ1-1, with 9 bases identical to TRBD1. Germline V gene data show CDR1 as SGHTA and CDR2 as FQGNSA. This CDR3 is 15 amino acids long. The junction had 5 bases not matched to a gene; V was cut back by 4 bases and J by 2 bases. CDR3 loop: CASSSQGQGNTEAFF. CDR3 nucleotides: TGTGCCAGCAGCTCCCAGGGACAGGGTAACACTGAAGCTTTCTTT.

The gene calls are TRBV11-3 and TRBJ2-3; TRBD2 matches at 8 bases. V was clipped by 5 bases and J by 6 bases; unmatched bases: 10. The germline V gene encodes CDR1 SGHNT and CDR2 YENEEA. The CDR3 covers 15 residues. Here the CDR3 reads CASSSSGVSPDTQYF. CDR3 DNA: TGTGCCAGCAGCAGTAGCGGGGTTTCCCCCGATACGCAGTATTTT.

The chain combines TRBV5-1 with TRBJ2-3; 10 bases align to TRBD2. Trimming took 0 bases from V and 5 from J; bases not matched to a gene: 9. CDR1 SGHRS and CDR2 YFSETQ come from the germline V gene. The CDR3 has 17 residues. CDR3 DNA: TGCGCCAGCAGCTTGGCCTCACTAGCGGGGTGGGTAGATACGCAGTATTTT. It translates to CASSLASLAGWVDTQYF.

The chain is built from TRBV19 and TRBJ2-2, with 8 bases that match TRBD2. In germline, CDR1 is LNHDA, CDR2 SQIVND (reference sequence). The CDR3 has 14 residues. Trimming cost V 6 bases and J 6 bases; bases outside gene matches: 6. CDR3 loop: CASRFQRESGELFF. CDR3 sequence (DNA): TGTGCCAGTAGATTTCAGCGGGAGTCCGGGGAGCTGTTTTTT.

This clone appeared once. This chain links TRBV5-4 with TRBJ1-5, with D maybe TRBD1 (6 bases). V was trimmed by 0 bases and J by 0 bases, leaving 13 bases between them. The CDR3 is made up of 17 amino acids. Germline V gene sequence: CDR1 SGHNT, CDR2 YYREEE (reference sequence). CDR3 coding DNA: TGTGCCAGCAGCTTGGCCTGGACAGCCTATAGCAATCAGCCCCAGCATTTT. Protein: CASSLAWTAYSNQPQHF.

The chain carries TRBV19 and TRBJ2-3; D possibly corresponds to TRBD1 (5 bases). The CDR3 consists of 12 residues. From germline, CDR1 is LNHDA and CDR2 SQIVND (reference sequence). The ends were cut back, 4 bases at V and 6 bases at J, with 8 bases in the middle. CDR3 nucleotide sequence: TGTGCCAGTAGTACTCGACAGGATACGCAGTATTTT. It codes for CASSTRQDTQYF.

The rearrangement joins TRBV2 to TRBJ2-3, with D possibly matching TRBD2 (7 bases). The V gene's germline CDR1 is SNHLY and CDR2 FYNNEI. V lost 11 bases and J 0 bases, leaving 18 bases between the germline ends. The CDR3 spans 15 residues. CDR3 sequence (DNA): TGTGCCCGAGCAGGGAGGGGGAGGAGCACAGATACGCAGTATTTT. Translation: CARAGRGRSTDTQYF.

This clone showed up just once. The chain links TRBV5-6 to TRBJ2-7, with 8 positions matching TRBD2. This CDR3 has 15 residues. Germline trimming cut 4 bases from V and 2 bases from J; bases unmatched to any gene: 8. The germline V gene encodes CDR1 SGHDT and CDR2 YYEEEE. The CDR3 DNA follows: TGTGCCAGCAGCCCCGGGGGGGGGCTACCCTACGAGCAGTACTTC. Protein sequence: CASSPGGGLPYEQYF.

This chain connects TRBV5-1 to TRBJ2-1; 8 bases are a match to TRBD2. Trimming took 0 bases from V and 9 from J; bases not matched to a gene: 5. This CDR3 has 14 amino acids. CDR1 SGHRS and CDR2 YFSETQ come from the germline V gene. CDR3 sequence reads: CASSLDSSGGEQFF. Written as DNA, the CDR3 is TGCGCCAGCAGCTTGGATTCCAGCGGGGGTGAGCAGTTCTTC.

V and J are TRBV11-2 and TRBJ2-1, with TRBD2 matching over 7 bases. With V trimmed by 7 bases and J by 7 bases, 16 bases remained unmatched. Germline CDR1 reads SGHAT; CDR2 reads FQNNGV. This CDR3 region has 16 residues. The CDR3 DNA follows: TGTGCCAGCAACAGTAGGGAGGGAGGGCCGGGAAATGAGCAGTTCTTC. It translates to CASNSREGGPGNEQFF.

V gene TRBV9 combines with J gene TRBJ2-7; D is perhaps TRBD1 (5 bases). The germline V gene encodes CDR1 SGDLS and CDR2 YYNGEE. The CDR3 covers 14 residues. Trimming shortened V by 3 bases and J by 7 bases, and 17 bases separated the two germline ends. CDR3 DNA sequence: TGTGCCAGCAGCGCTTCCCCTCAGGGTCGGGAGCAGTACTTC. It is translated as CASSASPQGREQYF.

The chain couples TRBV27 to TRBJ2-7; weak D call: TRBD2 (5 bases). The V end was cut by 8 bases, the J end by 5 bases, with 22 bases between. There are 15 residues in the CDR3. Germline CDR1 MNHEY, CDR2 SMNVEV (reference sequence). CDR3 bases: TGTGCCAGCTCCTCCCTGAGCGGCGGCCGCGACGAGCAGTACTTC. This encodes CASSSLSGGRDEQYF.

V usage is TRBV13 and J usage is TRBJ1-2; 10 bases map to TRBD1. Looked up from germline, CDR1 is PRHDT and CDR2 is FYEKMQ (reference sequence). Trimming removed 3 bases from V and 4 bases from J; junction bases left unmatched: 5. The CDR3 is 15 amino acids. Here the CDR3 DNA reads TGTGCCAGCAGCTTTGGGGACAGGGGCACCTATGGCTACACCTTC. This gives the protein CASSFGDRGTYGYTF.

CDR3 residues: CASSPGTSGEKETQYF. DNA for the CDR3: TGTGCCAGCAGCCCGGGGACTAGCGGGGAAAAAGAGACCCAGTACTTC. This chain links TRBV4-2 with TRBJ2-5, with 13 nucleotides matching TRBD2. With V trimmed by 4 bases and J by 3 bases, 5 bases remained unmatched. The CDR3 spans 16 residues. CDR1 is LGHNA and CDR2 is YNFKEQ in the germline V gene.

J is TRBJ1-3 and V is TRBV5-4, with unresolved D. The V end lost 4 bases, the J end lost 1 base, and 9 bases lay between the germline ends. CDR1 SGHNT and CDR2 YYREEE come from the germline V gene (reference sequence). The CDR3 is 14 residues long. As DNA, the CDR3 is TGTGCCAGCAGCCAAGGGTTATCTGGAAACACCATATATTTT. Protein: CASSQGLSGNTIYF. The entire variable domain, with the rest obtained from reference TRBV5-4 and TRBJ1-3, is as follows: ETGVTQSPTHLIKTRGQQVTLRCSSQSGHNTVSWYQQALGQGPQFIFQYYREEENGRGNFPPRFSGLQFPNYSSELNVNALELDDSALYLCASSQGLSGNTIYFGEGSWLTVV.

The V call is TRBV5-1, the J call TRBJ2-2; D unclear. Trimming shortened V by 0 bases and J by 5 bases, and 5 bases separated the two germline ends. Per the germline V gene, CDR1 is SGHRS and CDR2 is YFSETQ. CDR3 length: 13 amino acids. For the CDR3, the DNA is TGCGCCAGCAGCTTGGCCGGGACCGGGGAGCTGTTTTTT. It encodes CASSLAGTGELFF. The full variable domain, with the rest looked up from reference TRBV5-1 and TRBJ2-2, is KAGVTQTPRYLIKTRGQQVTLSCSPISGHRSVSWYQQTPGQGLQFLFEYFSETQRNKGNFPGRFSGRQFSNSRSEMNVSTLELGDSALYLCASSLAGTGELFFGEGSRLTVL.

V is TRBV21-1 and J is TRBJ2-4; the table's D gene call, TRBD1, was not cross checked with the DNA. TRBV21-1 is given as a pseudogene. The CDR3 is 20 amino acids. The DNA of the CDR3 is TGTGCCAGCAGCAAAGGCTTAGAGGACAGGAAGATCCTAGCCAAAAACATTCAGTACTTC. Translating gives CASSKGLEDRKILAKNIQYF.

This clone showed up just once. The chain recombines TRBV11-2 with TRBJ1-1; D gene ambiguous. CDR1 is SGHAT, CDR2 FQNNGV, per germline. The CDR3 is made up of 16 amino acids. V lost 1 base, J lost 6 bases, and 18 bases lay in between. The CDR3 protein is CASSLVGGRGFPEAFF. The CDR3 DNA follows: TGTGCCAGCAGCTTAGTCGGAGGGCGAGGTTTCCCTGAAGCTTTCTTT.

The J gene is TRBJ1-1, the V gene TRBV5-1; D not resolved. Germline V CDR1 and CDR2: SGHRS, YFSETQ. The CDR3 spans 15 residues. The V gene lost 4 bases and the J gene lost 1 base, with 14 bases spanning the gap. The CDR3 here is CASSLPGRTNTEAFF. CDR3 DNA: TGCGCCAGCAGCCTCCCGGGGAGGACGAACACTGAAGCTTTCTTT.

The V gene is TRBV6-1, the J gene TRBJ1-3, with D unresolved. V was clipped by 5 bases and J by 7 bases, with 12 bases between them. The CDR3 loop spans 13 amino acids. CDR1 and CDR2 from the germline V gene are MNHNS and SASEGT. In DNA, the CDR3 is TGTGCCAGCAGTACCGACCGAAGCAACACCATATATTTT. This gives the protein CASSTDRSNTIYF.

J is TRBJ2-7 and V is TRBV10-3; TRBD1 matches 10 bases. The germline gives CDR1 ENHRY, CDR2 SYGVKD. Trimming cost V 2 bases and J 4 bases; bases outside gene matches: 2. The CDR3 has 14 residues. This chain's CDR3 is CAISEAGQGYEQYF. The CDR3 DNA reads TGTGCCATCAGTGAGGCGGGACAGGGGTACGAGCAGTACTTC.

This chain joins TRBV27 and TRBJ2-3; the match to TRBD2 covers 11 bases. Germline V CDR1 and CDR2: MNHEY, SMNVEV (reference sequence). The J segment lost 3 bases and the V segment lost 5 bases, leaving 4 bases of the junction unmatched. The length of the CDR3 is 15 residues. CDR3 amino acids: CASSLGTSGTDTQYF. CDR3 DNA: TGTGCCAGCAGTCTCGGGACTAGCGGAACAGATACGCAGTATTTT.

The chain employs TRBV6-4 and TRBJ2-2; D perhaps matches TRBD1 (5 bases). The length of the CDR3 is 16 residues. V lost 5 bases and J lost 6, with 19 bases in between. Germline V gene data show CDR1 as MRHNA and CDR2 as SNTAGT. The CDR3 loop is CASSYRPGQSSGELFF. CDR3 DNA: TGTGCCAGCAGTTACCGGCCAGGGCAATCGTCCGGGGAGCTGTTTTTT.

The chain recombines TRBV5-4 with TRBJ2-7; D is perhaps TRBD1 (6 bases). In germline, CDR1 is SGHNT, CDR2 YYREEE (reference sequence). V lost 3 bases to trimming and J lost 0 bases, with 10 bases between them. This CDR3 spans 14 amino acids. The CDR3 sequence is CASSSGQSSYEQYF. The CDR3 DNA sequence: TGTGCCAGCAGCTCCGGACAGAGCTCCTACGAGCAGTACTTC. The variable domain in full, completed from reference TRBV5-4 and TRBJ2-7, reads ETGVTQSPTHLIKTRGQQVTLRCSSQSGHNTVSWYQQALGQGPQFIFQYYREEENGRGNFPPRFSGLQFPNYSSELNVNALELDDSALYLCASSSGQSSYEQYFGPGTRLTVT.